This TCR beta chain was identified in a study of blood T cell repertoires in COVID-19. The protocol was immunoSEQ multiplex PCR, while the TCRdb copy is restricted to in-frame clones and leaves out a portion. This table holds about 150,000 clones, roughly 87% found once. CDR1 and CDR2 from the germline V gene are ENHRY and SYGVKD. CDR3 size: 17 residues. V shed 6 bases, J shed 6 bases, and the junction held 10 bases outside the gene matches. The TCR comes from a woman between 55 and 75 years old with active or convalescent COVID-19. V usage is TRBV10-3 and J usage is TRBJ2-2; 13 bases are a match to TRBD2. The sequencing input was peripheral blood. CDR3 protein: CAISPGTSGVGPGELFF. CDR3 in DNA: TGTGCCATCAGCCCCGGGACTAGCGGGGTGGGTCCCGGGGAGCTGTTTTTT.